This T cell receptor (beta chain) was captured in a study of blood T cell repertoires in COVID-19. In the study overall: Researchers got acute and convalescent COVID-19 samples from the United States, Italy and Spain. From T cells, B-cell-depleted T cells, or PBMCs came the material, which was cDNA or gDNA.

Germline V gives CDR1 KGHDR, CDR2 SFDVKD. The CDR3 spans 13 residues. Trimming cost V 3 bases and J 9 bases, with 11 bases left between them. Patients from Seattle were sampled longitudinally, starting during active infection. As originally analysed: Counts of nucleated cells, estimated from reference gene primer amplification, were obtained. Method: immunoSEQ multiplex PCR; TCRdb's copy keeps in-frame clones and lacks some. V and J calls plus clone size are reproduced from that table; the DNA served to infer D and trimming. This sample carries 300,000 to 350,000 clones, about 87% of them seen once, and the ten largest clones take 9.5% to 10%.

The specimen sequenced was peripheral blood. The receptor comes from a man aged 30 to 39 with COVID-19, enrolled during active disease. V is TRBV24-1 and J is TRBJ2-1, with D perhaps matching TRBD2 (6 bases). The CDR3 DNA sequence: TGTGCCACCAGTGATACCCGACTAGTTGAGCAGTTCTTC. Amino acids: CATSDTRLVEQFF.